This TCR beta chain was retrieved from a study of post-analysis software for immune sequencing data. At the level of the study: The courses of disease that were included comprised relapsing-remitting, secondary progressive and progressive-relapsing multiple sclerosis.

The CDR3 extends over 13 amino acids. The germline V gene encodes CDR1 DFQATT and CDR2 SNEGSKA (reference sequence). V lost 4 bases and J 3 bases, leaving 10 bases between the germline ends. Study-wide results and limits: In patients, five or six TRBV segments were more frequent than in controls, with TRBV5-6, TRBV5-1 and TRBV20-1 among them. Samples made in the same batch grouped tightly together by F measure.

A note on this clonotype: Its antigen is as yet unknown.

Unique molecular identifiers were built into the TCR beta cDNA libraries. Input amounts of roughly 0.85 to 10 million T cells were used. These gave about 500,000 cDNA molecules, so each molecule approximated one T cell. TCRdb re-derived calls from the PCR reads in MiXCR, one entry per CDR3 protein. The table lists more than 350,000 distinct CDR3 sequences, roughly 40% of them singletons. Source material: blood. The source is a girl aged 2-10 years with multiple sclerosis. The J gene is TRBJ1-5, the V gene TRBV20-1; D is ambiguous. This CDR3 is CSAIGQFNQPQHF. The CDR3 DNA sequence: TGCAGTGCTATCGGGCAGTTCAATCAGCCCCAGCATTTT.